The 3 T cell receptor beta chains below all came from one sample that was sequenced in a study of glioma-infiltrating T cells after dendritic cell vaccination. Time point of the sample: after dendritic cell vaccination, including at tumor progression/relapse. Sequenced by immunoSEQ multiplex PCR; TCRdb stores in-frame clones only, minus some. The sample holds over 55,000 clones; 70% to 85% are singletons and the top ten take 15% to 19%. The specimen comprised blood, sampled after dendritic cell vaccination. The receptors derive from a human donor with glioblastoma.

This clone was recorded once. The chain uses TRBV9 and TRBJ2-5; TRBD2 matches 7 bases. V was clipped by 3 bases and J by 5 bases; unmatched bases: 4. The germline V gene encodes CDR1 SGDLS and CDR2 YYNGEE. The CDR3 length is 13 residues. This CDR3 reads CASSGGGRETQYF. CDR3 nucleotide sequence: TGTGCCAGCAGCGGGGGGGGACGGGAGACCCAGTACTTC.

This chain links TRBV19 with TRBJ1-5; 8 positions agree with TRBD1. V lost 7 bases, J lost 6 bases, and 8 bases stayed unmatched. Germline CDR1 is LNHDA and CDR2 is SQIVND (reference sequence). This CDR3 comprises 14 residues. The CDR3 is CASTRQGIGQPQHF. CDR3 DNA: TGTGCCAGTACCCGACAGGGGATAGGTCAGCCCCAGCATTTT.

This chain uses TRBV6-5 with TRBJ1-1; 10 nucleotides agree with TRBD1. The CDR3 extends over 15 amino acids. The germline V gene has CDR1 MNHEY and CDR2 SVGAGI. J gave up 3 bases and V 5 bases, and 6 bases lay outside the gene matches. CDR3 coding DNA: TGTGCCAGCAGTGCCCCCGGGACAGGGGACACTGAAGCTTTCTTT. Amino acid sequence: CASSAPGTGDTEAFF.